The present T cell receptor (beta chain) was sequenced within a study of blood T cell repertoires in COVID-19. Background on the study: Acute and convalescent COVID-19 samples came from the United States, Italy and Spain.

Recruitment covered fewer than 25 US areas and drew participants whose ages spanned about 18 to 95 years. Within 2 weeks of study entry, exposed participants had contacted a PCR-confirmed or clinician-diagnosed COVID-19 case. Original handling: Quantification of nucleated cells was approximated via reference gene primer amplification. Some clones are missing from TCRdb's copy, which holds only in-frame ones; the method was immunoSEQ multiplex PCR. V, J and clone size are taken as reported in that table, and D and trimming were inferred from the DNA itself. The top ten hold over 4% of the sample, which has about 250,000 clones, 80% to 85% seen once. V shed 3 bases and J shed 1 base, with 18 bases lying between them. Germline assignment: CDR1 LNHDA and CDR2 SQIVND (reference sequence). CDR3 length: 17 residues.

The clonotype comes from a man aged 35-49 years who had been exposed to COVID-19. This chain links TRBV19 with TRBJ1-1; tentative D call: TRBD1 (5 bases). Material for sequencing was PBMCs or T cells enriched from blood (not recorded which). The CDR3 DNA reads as TGTGCCAGTAGTATCCAGACCCTCCGACAGTCGAACACTGAAGCTTTCTTT. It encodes CASSIQTLRQSNTEAFF.